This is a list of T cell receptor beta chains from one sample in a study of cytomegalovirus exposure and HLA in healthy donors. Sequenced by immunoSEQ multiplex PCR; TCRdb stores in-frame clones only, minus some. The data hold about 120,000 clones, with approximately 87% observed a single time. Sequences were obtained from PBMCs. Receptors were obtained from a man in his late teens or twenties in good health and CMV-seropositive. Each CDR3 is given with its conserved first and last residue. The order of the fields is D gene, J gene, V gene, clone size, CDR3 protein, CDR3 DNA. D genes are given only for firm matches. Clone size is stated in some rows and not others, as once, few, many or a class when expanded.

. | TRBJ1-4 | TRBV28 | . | CASSLPGGPGEKLFF | TGTGCCAGCAGTTTACCGGGGGGTCCCGGCGAAAAACTGTTTTTT
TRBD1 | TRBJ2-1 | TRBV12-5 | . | CASGQGQGHNEQFF | TGTGCTAGTGGTCAGGGACAGGGACACAATGAGCAGTTCTTC
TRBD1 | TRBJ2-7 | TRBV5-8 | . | CASSPGPTGFSYEQYF | TGTGCCAGCAGCCCGGGACCGACAGGGTTCTCCTACGAGCAGTACTTC
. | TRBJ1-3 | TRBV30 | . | CAWSVGDNSGNTIYF | TGTGCCTGGAGTGTCGGGGATAACTCTGGAAACACCATATATTTT
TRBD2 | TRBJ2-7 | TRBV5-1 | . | CASSLEGGTYEQYF | TGCGCCAGCAGTTTGGAGGGAGGGACCTACGAGCAGTACTTC
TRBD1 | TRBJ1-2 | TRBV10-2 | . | CASSESGRGNLLGGYTF | TGCGCCAGCAGTGAGTCCGGCAGGGGGAATCTCCTAGGTGGCTACACCTTC
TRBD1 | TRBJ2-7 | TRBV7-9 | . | CASSPRQGHEQYF | TGTGCCAGCAGCCCCCGACAGGGCCACGAGCAGTACTTC
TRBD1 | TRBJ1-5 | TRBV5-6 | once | CASSLGTGTRNQPQHF | TGTGCCAGCAGCTTGGGGACAGGGACCCGCAATCAGCCCCAGCATTTT
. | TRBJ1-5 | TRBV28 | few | CASSSPRPQHF | TGTGCCAGCAGTTCACCGCGGCCCCAGCATTTT
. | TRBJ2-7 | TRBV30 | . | CAWSGTEPIQYF | TGTGCCTGGAGTGGGACAGAGCCAATACAGTACTTC
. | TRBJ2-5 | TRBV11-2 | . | CASSLSMETQYF | TGTGCCAGCAGCTTGAGCATGGAGACCCAGTACTTC
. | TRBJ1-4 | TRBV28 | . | CASSHPSRGEAVVQNEKLFF | TGTGCCAGCAGCCACCCCTCGAGAGGTGAGGCGGTGGTACAAAATGAAAAACTGTTTTTT
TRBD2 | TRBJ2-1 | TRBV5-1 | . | CASSFNGGGYNEQFF | TGCGCCAGCAGCTTCAATGGCGGGGGGTACAATGAGCAGTTCTTC
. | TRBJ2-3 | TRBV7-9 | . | CASSLDPGVTEYF | TGTGCCAGCAGCTTAGATCCGGGTGTCACCGAGTATTTT
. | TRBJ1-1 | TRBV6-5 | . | CASSQPPGGDRAFF | TGTGCCAGCAGCCAACCCCCCGGGGGGGATCGGGCTTTCTTT
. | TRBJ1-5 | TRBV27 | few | CASSLTGSQPQHF | TGTGCCAGCAGCCTAACAGGGAGTCAGCCCCAGCATTTT
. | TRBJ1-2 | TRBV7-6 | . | CASSSQDGGNYGYTF | TGTGCCAGCAGCTCCCAGGATGGAGGGAACTATGGCTACACCTTC
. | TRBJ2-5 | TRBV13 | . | CASSLASMETQYF | TGTGCCAGCAGCTTAGCTAGCATGGAGACCCAGTACTTC
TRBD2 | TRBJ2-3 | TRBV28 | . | CASSGPSGGTDTQYF | TGTGCCAGCAGTGGTCCTAGCGGGGGCACAGATACGCAGTATTTT
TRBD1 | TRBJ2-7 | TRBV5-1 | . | CASSLGTGMYEQYF | TGCGCCAGCAGCTTGGGGACAGGGATGTACGAGCAGTACTTC
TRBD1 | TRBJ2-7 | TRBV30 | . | CAWSKGQGGNEQYF | TGTGCCTGGAGTAAAGGACAGGGGGGTAACGAGCAGTACTTC
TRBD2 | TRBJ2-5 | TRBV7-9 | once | CASRPSGPETQYF | TGTGCCAGCAGACCTAGCGGTCCAGAGACCCAGTACTTC
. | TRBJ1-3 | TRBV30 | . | CAWSPTTVYSGNTIYF | TGTGCCTGGAGCCCTACGACAGTCTACTCTGGAAACACCATATATTTT
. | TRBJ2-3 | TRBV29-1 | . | CSVEASYGTDTQYF | TGCAGCGTTGAAGCTAGCTACGGCACAGATACGCAGTATTTT
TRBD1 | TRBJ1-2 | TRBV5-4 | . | CASSSGTVYGYTF | TGTGCCAGCAGCTCCGGGACAGTTTATGGCTACACCTTC
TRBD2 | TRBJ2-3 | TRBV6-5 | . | CASSPVAGGLDTQYF | TGTGCCAGCTCCCCTGTAGCGGGGGGACTAGATACGCAGTATTTT
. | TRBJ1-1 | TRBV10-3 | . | CAISAAEERTEAFF | TGTGCCATCAGTGCGGCGGAGGAGCGGACTGAAGCTTTCTTT